This is a list of T cell receptor beta chains from one sample in a study of blood T cells in healthy people across ages. One entry per CDR3 protein results from TCRdb running MiXCR on the 5' RACE reads. This sample has about 670,000 distinct CDR3 sequences, with 45% to 60% found just once. Material: blood. These receptors all stem from a woman of 80 years or more in good health. Each CDR3 is given with its conserved first and last residue. The D gene is left open where the match is weak. Only some rows state a clone size, as once, few, many or a class for expanded clones.

CDR3nt | CDR3aa | v_gene | d_gene | abundance | j_gene | len
TGTGCCAGCAGCTCCGGGGTTGGCTACACCTTC | CASSSGVGYTF | TRBV7-2 | NA | many | TRBJ1-2 | 11
TGTGCCAGCAGGCCATTCGGGGGGCGAGCAGATACGCAGTATTTT | CASRPFGGRADTQYF | TRBV12-3/TRBV12-4 | NA | NA | TRBJ2-3 | 15
TGTGCCACCAGTGATTACGGGCGGGGCGAGCAGTACTTC | CATSDYGRGEQYF | TRBV24-1 | NA | NA | TRBJ2-7 | 13
TGTGCCAGCAGCCAAGATCCAGGCCCGCGCAATGAGCAGTTCTTC | CASSQDPGPRNEQFF | TRBV3-1 | NA | NA | TRBJ2-1 | 15
TGCAGTGCCACTAAGGGGTACTCCTACAATGAGCAGTTCTTC | CSATKGYSYNEQFF | TRBV20-1 | NA | NA | TRBJ2-1 | 14
TGCAGCCCGACGCCGGGCTATGGCTACACCTTC | CSPTPGYGYTF | TRBV20-1 | NA | many | TRBJ1-2 | 11
TGTGCCAGCAGTGAATATGGAGGGCGGCAAGAGACCCAGTACTTC | CASSEYGGRQETQYF | TRBV25-1 | NA | NA | TRBJ2-5 | 15
TGTGCCAGCCATATACTAGCGGGAGGGACAGATACGCAGTATTTT | CASHILAGGTDTQYF | TRBV7-2 | TRBD2 | NA | TRBJ2-3 | 15
TGCGCCAGCAGCAGGGACAGGGGGAGCACCGGGGAGCTGTTTTTT | CASSRDRGSTGELFF | TRBV5-1 | TRBD1 | few | TRBJ2-2 | 15
TGTGCCAGCAGCCCAGGGACAGGGTCCTACAATGGGCAGTTCTTC | CASSPGTGSYNGQFF | TRBV3-1 | TRBD1 | NA | TRBJ2-1 | 15
TGTGCCTGGAGGGGACTATGGAGAGGGGGAGAGCAGTACTTC | CAWRGLWRGGEQYF | TRBV30 | NA | NA | TRBJ2-7 | 14
TGTGCCAGCACCTCTTGGGGGGGTTCTAACTATGGCTACACCTTC | CASTSWGGSNYGYTF | TRBV27 | NA | once | TRBJ1-2 | 15
TGTGCCAGCAAGGTGGACAGGGGGCCCAATGAAGCTTTCTTT | CASKVDRGPNEAFF | TRBV21-1 | NA | NA | TRBJ1-1 | 14
TGCGCCGACCGGGGGGGTCCGAACACCGGGGAGCTGTTTTTT | CADRGGPNTGELFF | TRBV5-1 | TRBD2 | few | TRBJ2-2 | 14
TGTGCCAGCAGCAGACAGAACTATGGCTACACCTTC | CASSRQNYGYTF | TRBV21-1 | NA | many | TRBJ1-2 | 12
TGTGCTACCCAGAGAGGGAGCGAAGTCCATGAGCAGTTCTTC | CATQRGSEVHEQFF | TRBV7-9 | NA | few | TRBJ2-1 | 14
TGCAGTGCAACGCCACACGAGCAGTACTTC | CSATPHEQYF | TRBV20-1 | NA | many | TRBJ2-7 | 10
TGTGCCAGCAGTTACCAGGCGGCGGGAAACTATGGCTACACCTTC | CASSYQAAGNYGYTF | TRBV6-6 | NA | many | TRBJ1-2 | 15
TGTGCCAGCAGTGAAGCGCGCGGTCTCGGGGAGCTGTTTTTT | CASSEARGLGELFF | TRBV2 | NA | few | TRBJ2-2 | 14
TGTGCCAGCAGCCAATTTAACAGGGCCACCACGGGGGAGCAGTACTTC | CASSQFNRATTGEQYF | TRBV16 | NA | NA | TRBJ2-7 | 16
TGTGCCAGCAGTCCGGACGGACAGGGTTCACCCCTCCACTTT | CASSPDGQGSPLHF | TRBV12-3/TRBV12-4 | TRBD1 | once | TRBJ1-6 | 14
TGTGCCAGCACCCCCGGGACAGGGGGCTACAATGAGCAGTTCTTC | CASTPGTGGYNEQFF | TRBV28 | TRBD1 | many | TRBJ2-1 | 15
TGTGCCAGCAGTTACTTCCGTGGGGCGGGGGAGACCCAGTACTTC | CASSYFRGAGETQYF | TRBV6-6 | NA | many | TRBJ2-5 | 15
TGTGCCAGCAGCCGACAGCCCATGAACACTGAAGCTTTCTTT | CASSRQPMNTEAFF | TRBV3-1 | NA | NA | TRBJ1-1 | 14
TGTGCCAGCAGCCCTCGATACCCTACTAGCGGGACATACAATGAGCAGTTCTTC | CASSPRYPTSGTYNEQFF | TRBV14 | TRBD2 | NA | TRBJ2-1 | 18